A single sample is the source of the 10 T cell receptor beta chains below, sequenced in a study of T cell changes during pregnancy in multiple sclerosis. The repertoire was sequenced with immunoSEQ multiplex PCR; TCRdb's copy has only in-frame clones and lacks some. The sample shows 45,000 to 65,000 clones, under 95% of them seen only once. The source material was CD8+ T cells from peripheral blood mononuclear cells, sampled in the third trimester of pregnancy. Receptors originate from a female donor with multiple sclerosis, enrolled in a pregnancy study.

The CDR3 nucleotides are TGTGCCAGCAGCCTCTTAGCGGGAGATTTATACAATGAGCAGTTCTTC. Protein sequence: CASSLLAGDLYNEQFF. The chain is built from TRBV4-2 and TRBJ2-1; TRBD2 matches 9 bases. The junction had 8 bases not matched to a gene; V was cut back by 4 bases and J by 4 bases. The germline V gene encodes CDR1 LGHNA and CDR2 YNFKEQ. The CDR3 has 16 residues.

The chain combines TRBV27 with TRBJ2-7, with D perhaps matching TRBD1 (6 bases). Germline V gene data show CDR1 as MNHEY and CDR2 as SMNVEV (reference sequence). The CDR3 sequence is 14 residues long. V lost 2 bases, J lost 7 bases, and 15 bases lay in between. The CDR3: CASSLTGTPVEQYF. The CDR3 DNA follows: TGTGCCAGCAGTTTAACCGGGACACCCGTGGAGCAGTACTTC.

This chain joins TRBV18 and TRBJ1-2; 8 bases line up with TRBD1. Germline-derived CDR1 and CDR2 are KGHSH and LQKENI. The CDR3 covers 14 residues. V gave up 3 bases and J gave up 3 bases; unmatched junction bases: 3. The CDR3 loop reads CASSPDRDDYGYTF. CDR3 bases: TGTGCCAGCTCACCGGACAGGGACGACTATGGCTACACCTTC.

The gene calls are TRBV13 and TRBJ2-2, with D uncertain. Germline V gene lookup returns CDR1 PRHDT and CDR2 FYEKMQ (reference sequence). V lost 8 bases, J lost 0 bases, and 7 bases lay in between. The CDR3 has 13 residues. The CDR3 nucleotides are TGTGCCAGCGCGGAGACGAACACCGGGGAGCTGTTTTTT. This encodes CASAETNTGELFF.

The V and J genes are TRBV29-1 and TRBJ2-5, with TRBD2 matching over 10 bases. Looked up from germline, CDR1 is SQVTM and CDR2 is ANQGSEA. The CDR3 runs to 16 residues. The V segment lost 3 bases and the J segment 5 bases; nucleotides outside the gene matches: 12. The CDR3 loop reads CSVDASGSRFWETQYF. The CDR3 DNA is TGCAGCGTTGATGCTAGCGGGAGCCGGTTTTGGGAGACCCAGTACTTC.

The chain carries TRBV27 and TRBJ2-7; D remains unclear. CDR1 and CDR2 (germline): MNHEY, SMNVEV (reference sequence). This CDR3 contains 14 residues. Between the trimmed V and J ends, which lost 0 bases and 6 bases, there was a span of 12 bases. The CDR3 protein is CASSLSPVSIEQYF. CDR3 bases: TGTGCCAGCAGTTTATCCCCCGTATCTATCGAGCAGTACTTC.

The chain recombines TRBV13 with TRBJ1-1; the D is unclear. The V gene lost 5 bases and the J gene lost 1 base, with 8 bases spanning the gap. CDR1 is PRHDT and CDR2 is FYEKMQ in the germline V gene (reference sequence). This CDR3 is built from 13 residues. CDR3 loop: CASSLSGNTEAFF. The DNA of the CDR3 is TGTGCCAGCAGCCTGTCGGGGAACACTGAAGCTTTCTTT.

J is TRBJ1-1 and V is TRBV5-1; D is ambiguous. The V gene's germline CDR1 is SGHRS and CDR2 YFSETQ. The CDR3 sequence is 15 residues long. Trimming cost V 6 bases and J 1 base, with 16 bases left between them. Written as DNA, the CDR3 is TGCGCCAGCACCCTGAGCTCTTTAACGAACACTGAAGCTTTCTTT. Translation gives CASTLSSLTNTEAFF.

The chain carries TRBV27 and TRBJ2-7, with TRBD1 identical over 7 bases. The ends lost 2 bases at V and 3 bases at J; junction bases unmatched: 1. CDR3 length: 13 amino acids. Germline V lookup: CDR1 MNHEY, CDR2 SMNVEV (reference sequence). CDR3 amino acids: CASSLAGGYEQYF. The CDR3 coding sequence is TGTGCCAGCAGTTTAGCAGGGGGCTACGAGCAGTACTTC.

DNA of the CDR3: TGTGCCAGCAGACTCGGACAGGGGTTCTCCTACGAGCAGTACTTC. It specifies CASRLGQGFSYEQYF. This chain connects TRBV5-5 to TRBJ2-7; 9 bases agree with TRBD1. The V gene end was trimmed by 5 bases and the J gene end by 0 bases; junction bases not matched to a gene: 6. The CDR3 spans 15 residues. Germline CDR1 is SGHKS and CDR2 is YYEKEE (reference sequence).